Listed below are T cell receptor beta chains from one sample, sequenced in a study of control samples from healthy donors and cancer patients. Only in-frame clones appear in the TCRdb table, and some are missing; sequencing was by immunoSEQ multiplex PCR. The sample has approximately 90,000 clones, over 65% seen once. The sequencing sample was made of blood. Receptors were obtained from a woman in her 40s in good health. The CDR3 runs from the conserved cysteine through the conserved F or W. The D gene is left open where the match is weak. Only part of the rows carry a size: once, few, many, or a class if the clone is expanded.

abundance: -; d_gene: -; j_gene: TRBJ1-2; v_gene: TRBV5-5; CDR3aa: CASSAGDGYGYTF; CDR3nt: TGTGCCAGCAGCGCAGGGGATGGCTATGGCTACACCTTC
abundance: -; d_gene: -; j_gene: TRBJ2-1; v_gene: TRBV14; CDR3aa: CASSQEPLFLVSYNEQFF; CDR3nt: TGTGCCAGCAGCCAAGAGCCTCTCTTCCTCGTCTCCTACAATGAGCAGTTCTTC
abundance: -; d_gene: -; j_gene: TRBJ2-7; v_gene: TRBV19; CDR3aa: CASSFLQGTAYEQYF; CDR3nt: TGTGCCAGTAGCTTCCTCCAGGGGACGGCGTACGAGCAGTACTTC
abundance: -; d_gene: -; j_gene: TRBJ2-2; v_gene: TRBV6-5; CDR3aa: CASSYLYGELFF; CDR3nt: TGTGCCAGCAGTTACCTATACGGGGAGCTGTTTTTT
abundance: -; d_gene: -; j_gene: TRBJ2-3; v_gene: TRBV7-2; CDR3aa: CASSYWNTDTQYF; CDR3nt: TGTGCCAGCAGCTACTGGAACACAGATACGCAGTATTTT
abundance: -; d_gene: -; j_gene: TRBJ1-1; v_gene: TRBV6-4; CDR3aa: CASSPPGPNTEAFF; CDR3nt: TGTGCCAGCAGTCCTCCGGGGCCAAACACTGAAGCTTTCTTT
abundance: -; d_gene: -; j_gene: TRBJ1-1; v_gene: TRBV6-5; CDR3aa: CASSYARLNTEAFF; CDR3nt: TGTGCCAGCAGTTACGCCCGGTTGAACACTGAAGCTTTCTTT
abundance: -; d_gene: -; j_gene: TRBJ1-5; v_gene: TRBV19; CDR3aa: CASSIGQGRLSNQPQHF; CDR3nt: TGTGCCAGTAGTATAGGGCAGGGCCGGCTTAGCAATCAGCCCCAGCATTTT
abundance: -; d_gene: -; j_gene: TRBJ1-1; v_gene: TRBV7-2; CDR3aa: CASSGLLNTEAFF; CDR3nt: TGTGCCAGCAGCGGCCTTTTGAACACTGAAGCTTTCTTT
abundance: -; d_gene: -; j_gene: TRBJ1-6; v_gene: TRBV5-1; CDR3aa: CASSLQVKGNSPLHF; CDR3nt: TGCGCCAGCAGCTTGCAGGTGAAGGGTAATTCACCCCTCCACTTT
abundance: -; d_gene: -; j_gene: TRBJ1-1; v_gene: TRBV5-8; CDR3aa: CASSRGGNTEAFF; CDR3nt: TGTGCCAGCAGCCGGGGTGGGAACACTGAAGCTTTCTTT
abundance: few; d_gene: -; j_gene: TRBJ1-1; v_gene: TRBV30; CDR3aa: CAWSPLNTEAFF; CDR3nt: TGTGCCTGGAGTCCTCTGAACACTGAAGCTTTCTTT
abundance: -; d_gene: -; j_gene: TRBJ2-1; v_gene: TRBV5-6; CDR3aa: CASSLSDSEQFF; CDR3nt: TGTGCCAGCAGCTTGTCTGACAGTGAGCAGTTCTTC
abundance: -; d_gene: -; j_gene: TRBJ2-1; v_gene: TRBV5-4; CDR3aa: CASSRQTSTYNEQFF; CDR3nt: TGTGCCAGCAGCCGTCAGACTAGTACGTACAATGAGCAGTTCTTC
abundance: -; d_gene: -; j_gene: TRBJ1-2; v_gene: TRBV12-3/TRBV12-4; CDR3aa: CASSLAEGFGYTF; CDR3nt: TGTGCCAGCAGTTTAGCAGAGGGGTTTGGCTACACCTTC
abundance: -; d_gene: TRBD1; j_gene: TRBJ1-1; v_gene: TRBV12-5; CDR3aa: CASGLGQGVSTEAFF; CDR3nt: TGTGCTAGTGGTTTAGGGCAGGGGGTCAGCACTGAAGCTTTCTTT
abundance: -; d_gene: TRBD2; j_gene: TRBJ2-7; v_gene: TRBV11-3; CDR3aa: CASSYPGLGYEQYF; CDR3nt: TGTGCCAGCAGCTACCCGGGACTAGGGTACGAGCAGTACTTC
abundance: -; d_gene: -; j_gene: TRBJ2-3; v_gene: TRBV5-1; CDR3aa: CASSLGAGKDTQYF; CDR3nt: TGCGCCAGCAGCTTGGGGGCAGGGAAAGATACGCAGTATTTT
abundance: -; d_gene: -; j_gene: TRBJ2-7; v_gene: TRBV27; CDR3aa: CASSLGGEFYEQYF; CDR3nt: TGTGCCAGCAGTTTGGGCGGGGAGTTCTACGAGCAGTACTTC
abundance: -; d_gene: TRBD1; j_gene: TRBJ1-2; v_gene: TRBV18; CDR3aa: CASSPQDRSYGYTF; CDR3nt: TGTGCCAGCTCACCGCAGGACAGGTCCTATGGCTACACCTTC
abundance: -; d_gene: -; j_gene: TRBJ2-7; v_gene: TRBV6-6; CDR3aa: CASSHALGQIRTTLSYEQYF; CDR3nt: TGTGCCAGCAGCCATGCCCTCGGACAGATAAGAACCACTCTCTCCTACGAGCAGTACTTC
abundance: -; d_gene: -; j_gene: TRBJ1-1; v_gene: TRBV29-1; CDR3aa: CSVDAGNGAEAFF; CDR3nt: TGCAGCGTTGATGCAGGGAACGGGGCTGAAGCTTTCTTT
abundance: -; d_gene: TRBD1; j_gene: TRBJ2-3; v_gene: TRBV4-1; CDR3aa: CASSLTSGQSTDTQYF; CDR3nt: TGCGCCAGCAGCCTCACTTCGGGACAGAGCACAGATACGCAGTATTTT
abundance: once; d_gene: TRBD2; j_gene: TRBJ2-5; v_gene: TRBV5-1; CDR3aa: CASSLLAGSQETQYF; CDR3nt: TGCGCCAGCAGCTTACTAGCGGGGAGCCAAGAGACCCAGTACTTC
abundance: few; d_gene: -; j_gene: TRBJ1-2; v_gene: TRBV7-9; CDR3aa: CASSRDRFINYGYTF; CDR3nt: TGTGCCAGCAGCCGTGACAGGTTCATCAACTATGGCTACACCTTC
abundance: once; d_gene: TRBD1; j_gene: TRBJ1-1; v_gene: TRBV18; CDR3aa: CASSPGTGATEAFF; CDR3nt: TGTGCCAGCTCACCCGGGACAGGGGCCACTGAAGCTTTCTTT
abundance: -; d_gene: TRBD2; j_gene: TRBJ2-3; v_gene: TRBV7-2; CDR3aa: CASSLGAGNPDTQYF; CDR3nt: TGTGCCAGCAGCTTAGGAGCGGGGAACCCAGATACGCAGTATTTT
abundance: -; d_gene: -; j_gene: TRBJ2-3; v_gene: TRBV12-5; CDR3aa: CASGLGTLGTDTQYF; CDR3nt: TGTGCTAGTGGTTTAGGGACTCTGGGCACAGATACGCAGTATTTT
abundance: -; d_gene: TRBD1; j_gene: TRBJ1-2; v_gene: TRBV30; CDR3aa: CAWRSQGNYGYTF; CDR3nt: TGTGCCTGGAGATCACAGGGGAACTATGGCTACACCTTC
abundance: -; d_gene: -; j_gene: TRBJ2-1; v_gene: TRBV12-3/TRBV12-4; CDR3aa: CASGGLSNEQFF; CDR3nt: TGTGCCAGCGGGGGGTTGAGCAATGAGCAGTTCTTC
abundance: once; d_gene: TRBD1; j_gene: TRBJ2-7; v_gene: TRBV12-3/TRBV12-4; CDR3aa: CASRRTGSEQYF; CDR3nt: TGTGCCAGCAGAAGGACAGGGTCCGAGCAGTACTTC
abundance: -; d_gene: TRBD1; j_gene: TRBJ1-1; v_gene: TRBV9; CDR3aa: CASSVGDRGVGTEAFF; CDR3nt: TGTGCCAGCAGCGTAGGTGACAGGGGTGTAGGCACTGAAGCTTTCTTT
abundance: -; d_gene: -; j_gene: TRBJ1-2; v_gene: TRBV6-6; CDR3aa: CASSYDRGSYGYTF; CDR3nt: TGTGCCAGCAGTTACGATAGGGGGTCCTATGGCTACACCTTC
abundance: -; d_gene: -; j_gene: TRBJ2-7; v_gene: TRBV4-1; CDR3aa: CASSQVIPGYEQYF; CDR3nt: TGCGCCAGCAGCCAAGTCATCCCTGGCTACGAGCAGTACTTC
abundance: once; d_gene: TRBD1; j_gene: TRBJ2-7; v_gene: TRBV7-2; CDR3aa: CASSFRDRADEQYF; CDR3nt: TGTGCCAGCAGCTTCCGGGACAGGGCCGACGAGCAGTACTTC
abundance: -; d_gene: -; j_gene: TRBJ2-1; v_gene: TRBV6-2/TRBV6-3; CDR3aa: CASSNRAGLNEQFF; CDR3nt: TGTGCCAGCAGTAACCGTGCGGGACTCAATGAGCAGTTCTTC
abundance: -; d_gene: TRBD1; j_gene: TRBJ1-2; v_gene: TRBV12-3/TRBV12-4; CDR3aa: CASSPRTGDGYTF; CDR3nt: TGTGCCAGCAGTCCGCGGACAGGGGATGGCTACACCTTC
abundance: -; d_gene: -; j_gene: TRBJ2-3; v_gene: TRBV7-9; CDR3aa: CASSLVLGSTDTQYF; CDR3nt: TGTGCCAGCAGCTTAGTGTTAGGAAGCACAGATACGCAGTATTTT
abundance: -; d_gene: -; j_gene: TRBJ1-1; v_gene: TRBV19; CDR3aa: CASSYRGGLAFF; CDR3nt: TGTGCCAGTAGCTACAGAGGTGGTTTAGCTTTCTTT
abundance: -; d_gene: -; j_gene: TRBJ2-7; v_gene: TRBV7-2; CDR3aa: CASSPLGNTYEQYF; CDR3nt: TGTGCCAGCAGCCCGTTAGGCAACACCTACGAGCAGTACTTC
abundance: -; d_gene: -; j_gene: TRBJ1-2; v_gene: TRBV6-1; CDR3aa: CASSESRGGYTF; CDR3nt: TGTGCCAGCAGTGAATCCCGAGGAGGCTACACCTTC
abundance: -; d_gene: -; j_gene: TRBJ1-1; v_gene: TRBV13; CDR3aa: CASSPRRGDGPDTEAFF; CDR3nt: TGTGCCAGCAGCCCCCGTCGGGGGGACGGTCCGGACACTGAAGCTTTCTTT
abundance: -; d_gene: TRBD2; j_gene: TRBJ2-1; v_gene: TRBV6-4; CDR3aa: CASSPGLVSPNNEQFF; CDR3nt: TGTGCCAGCAGTCCGGGACTAGTCTCCCCTAACAATGAGCAGTTCTTC
abundance: -; d_gene: -; j_gene: TRBJ2-2; v_gene: TRBV11-3; CDR3aa: CASSTPGFGFPGELFF; CDR3nt: TGTGCCAGCAGCACCCCGGGGTTTGGGTTTCCCGGGGAGCTGTTTTTT
abundance: -; d_gene: TRBD1; j_gene: TRBJ2-5; v_gene: TRBV5-4; CDR3aa: CASSPDVGQGGTAQYF; CDR3nt: TGTGCCAGCAGCCCCGATGTGGGACAGGGGGGGACGGCCCAGTACTTC
abundance: -; d_gene: -; j_gene: TRBJ1-4; v_gene: TRBV21-1; CDR3aa: CASSPPRPGWEKLFF; CDR3nt: TGTGCCAGCAGCCCGCCTCGGCCGGGGTGGGAAAAACTGTTTTTT
abundance: -; d_gene: -; j_gene: TRBJ2-7; v_gene: TRBV6-2/TRBV6-3; CDR3aa: CASSRGPYEQYF; CDR3nt: TGTGCCAGCAGTAGGGGACCCTACGAGCAGTACTTC
abundance: -; d_gene: TRBD2; j_gene: TRBJ2-7; v_gene: TRBV27; CDR3aa: CASSWGAGAADEQYF; CDR3nt: TGTGCCAGCAGTTGGGGAGCGGGGGCCGCCGACGAGCAGTACTTC
abundance: -; d_gene: TRBD1; j_gene: TRBJ2-5; v_gene: TRBV23-1; CDR3aa: CASSWEGQGQKTQYF; CDR3nt: TGCGCCAGCAGTTGGGAAGGACAGGGGCAAAAGACCCAGTACTTC
abundance: -; d_gene: -; j_gene: TRBJ1-1; v_gene: TRBV30; CDR3aa: CAWSVTDLNTEAFF; CDR3nt: TGTGCCTGGAGTGTTACGGATTTAAACACTGAAGCTTTCTTT
abundance: -; d_gene: -; j_gene: TRBJ2-3; v_gene: TRBV4-3; CDR3aa: CASSQEASTDTQYF; CDR3nt: TGCGCCAGCAGCCAAGAAGCAAGCACAGATACGCAGTATTTT
abundance: -; d_gene: -; j_gene: TRBJ1-2; v_gene: TRBV19; CDR3aa: CASSILNRANYGYTF; CDR3nt: TGTGCCAGTAGTATATTAAACAGGGCGAACTATGGCTACACCTTC
abundance: -; d_gene: -; j_gene: TRBJ1-3; v_gene: TRBV6-6; CDR3aa: CASCVGVGNTIYF; CDR3nt: TGTGCCAGCTGTGTTGGCGTGGGAAACACCATATATTTT
abundance: -; d_gene: TRBD1; j_gene: TRBJ1-3; v_gene: TRBV4-3; CDR3aa: CASSQAGGTAGNTIYF; CDR3nt: TGCGCCAGCAGCCAAGCGGGAGGGACAGCTGGAAACACCATATATTTT
abundance: -; d_gene: -; j_gene: TRBJ1-1; v_gene: TRBV5-6; CDR3aa: CASSLDMGPGAFF; CDR3nt: TGTGCCAGCAGCTTGGATATGGGCCCCGGAGCTTTCTTT